The present TCR beta chain was sequenced within a study of T cell responses to AZD1222 COVID-19 vaccine. Overall study findings and caveats: Spike-specific TCRs gained breadth and depth after people received two AZD1222 doses. It should be noted that donors were predominantly white British and more often female, and clonal diversity was possibly underestimated.

Worth noting for this clone: Its antigen is still unknown.

The study pooled second doses at about 4 or about 12 weeks. Looked up from germline, CDR1 is SGHRS and CDR2 is YFSETQ. The CDR3 sequence is 15 residues long. Unmatched junction bases numbered 3, after V lost 4 bases and J lost 0 bases. Data came from immunoSEQ multiplex PCR; TCRdb stores just in-frame clones and leaves some out. This table has about 150,000 clones, 90% appearing once. Sequencing was performed on peripheral blood, taken 28 days after the second AZD1222 dose. The TCR comes from an adult who received the AZD1222 COVID-19 vaccine. The chain has TRBV5-1 and TRBJ2-2, with 7 bases matching TRBD1. CDR3 protein: CASSDTGANTGELFF. The CDR3, as DNA: TGCGCCAGCAGCGATACAGGGGCGAACACCGGGGAGCTGTTTTTT.